The rows below give T cell receptor beta chains drawn from one sample of a study of Ad26.COV2.S vaccination and SARS-CoV-2 variants. Clones were read by immunoSEQ multiplex PCR, and TCRdb kept only the in-frame ones, dropping some. The profile covers roughly 240,000 clones, with over 75% appearing a single time and about 11% taken by the ten largest. The material was peripheral blood, obtained in a trial of Ad26.COV2.S vaccine versus placebo. Every receptor here comes from a person between 18 and 65 years old who received the Ad26.COV2.S COVID-19 vaccine or a placebo. Both conserved end residues are part of each CDR3. Fields, in order: V gene, CDR3 protein.

V gene: TRBV5-1
CDR3 protein: CASSPAGGADGYTF

V gene: TRBV6-2/TRBV6-3
CDR3 protein: CASSSNTGYEQYF

V gene: TRBV18
CDR3 protein: CASSPPVWEEKTEAFF

V gene: TRBV6-2/TRBV6-3
CDR3 protein: CASSQGQGRSTDTQYF

V gene: TRBV15
CDR3 protein: CATSRETSQPQHF

V gene: TRBV2
CDR3 protein: CASDFDRGNSPLHF

V gene: TRBV4-3
CDR3 protein: CASARQGGDTEAFF

V gene: TRBV19
CDR3 protein: CASSRLAGATDNEQFF

V gene: TRBV25-1
CDR3 protein: CASSDSGGRAYNSPLHF

V gene: TRBV27
CDR3 protein: CASSHYRGWTNEKLFF

V gene: TRBV3-1/TRBV3-2
CDR3 protein: CASSLAGWDKDF

V gene: TRBV19
CDR3 protein: CASSGDAKNIQYF

V gene: TRBV20-1
CDR3 protein: CSASPSGQPQHF

V gene: TRBV28
CDR3 protein: CASRTDTGGLLYEQYF

V gene: TRBV20-1
CDR3 protein: CSASPRGRDTGELFF

V gene: TRBV28
CDR3 protein: CASSFRVNSPLHF

V gene: TRBV5-4
CDR3 protein: CASSTRQGSYGYTF

V gene: TRBV7-6
CDR3 protein: CASSLDSTSNQPQHF

V gene: TRBV6-5
CDR3 protein: CASSLDGYGYTF

V gene: TRBV19
CDR3 protein: CATNRDRGSGNTIYF

V gene: TRBV10-1
CDR3 protein: CASSQGARELFF

V gene: TRBV6-2/TRBV6-3
CDR3 protein: CASTPTGHSGRPQHF

V gene: TRBV12-3/TRBV12-4
CDR3 protein: CASSFPITDTQYF

V gene: TRBV19
CDR3 protein: CASKGGMDQPQHF

V gene: TRBV10-3
CDR3 protein: CAINRDAKGDEQFF